This T cell receptor (beta chain) originates from a study of blood T cell repertoires in COVID-19. The age range of participants was about 18 to 89 years, with residence in about two dozen US areas. Some clones are missing from TCRdb's copy, which holds only in-frame ones; the method was immunoSEQ multiplex PCR. This sample has 100,000 to 150,000 clones; 84% occur once, and the top ten carry roughly 2.3%. The material sequenced was PBMCs or T cells enriched from blood (not recorded which). This TCR was sampled from a man aged 40-49 years with acute COVID-19.

Here the CDR3 reads CASSSVNQPQHF. The CDR3, as DNA: TGTGCCAGCAGCTCTGTCAATCAGCCCCAGCATTTT. The chain combines TRBV28 with TRBJ1-5; D gene ambiguous. Trimming removed 6 bases at V and 3 bases at J, with 6 bases between. This CDR3 contains 12 residues. CDR1 is MDHEN and CDR2 is SYDVKM in the germline V gene.